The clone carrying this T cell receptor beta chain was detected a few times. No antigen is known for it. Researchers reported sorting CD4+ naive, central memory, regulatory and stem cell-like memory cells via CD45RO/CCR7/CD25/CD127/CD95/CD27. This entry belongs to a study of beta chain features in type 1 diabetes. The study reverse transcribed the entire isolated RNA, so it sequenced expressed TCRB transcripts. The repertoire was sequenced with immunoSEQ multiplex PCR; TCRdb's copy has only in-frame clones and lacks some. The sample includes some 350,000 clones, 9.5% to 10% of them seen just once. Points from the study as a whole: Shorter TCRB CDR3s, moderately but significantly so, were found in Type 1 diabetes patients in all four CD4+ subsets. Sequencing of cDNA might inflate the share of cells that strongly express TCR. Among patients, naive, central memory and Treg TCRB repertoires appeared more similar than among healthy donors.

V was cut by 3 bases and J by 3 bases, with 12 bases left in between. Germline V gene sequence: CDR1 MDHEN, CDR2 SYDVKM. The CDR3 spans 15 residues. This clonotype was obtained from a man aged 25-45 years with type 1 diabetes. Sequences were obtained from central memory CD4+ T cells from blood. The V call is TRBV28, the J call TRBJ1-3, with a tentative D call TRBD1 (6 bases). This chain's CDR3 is CASSLRGAGGNTIYF. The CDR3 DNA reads TGTGCCAGCAGTTTGAGGGGGGCGGGTGGAAACACCATATATTTT.